Following are 24 T cell receptor beta chains from one sample sequenced in a study of blood T cell repertoires in COVID-19. Method: immunoSEQ multiplex PCR; TCRdb's copy keeps in-frame clones and lacks some. Of more than 12,000 clones listed, approximately 88% are singletons. Sequencing was carried out using peripheral blood. The source is a woman aged 65 to 85 in a cohort sampled during active or convalescent COVID-19.

Regarding this clone: Other DNA sequences of this sample code for an identical CDR3. The chain carries TRBV5-4 and TRBJ1-6; weak D call: TRBD1 (5 bases). The CDR3 has 16 residues. Trimming took off 4 bases at V and 4 bases at J, with 15 bases between the two ends. The germline V gene has CDR1 SGHNT and CDR2 YYREEE (reference sequence). This CDR3 reads CASSSSGGSYNSPLHF. In nucleotides, the CDR3 is TGTGCCAGCAGCAGCTCCGGGGGAAGTTATAATTCACCCCTCCACTTT.

This chain connects TRBV18 to TRBJ1-2; no definite D call. There are 14 residues in the CDR3. Trimming removed 6 bases from V and 4 bases from J, with 15 bases in between. Germline V CDR1 and CDR2: KGHSH, LQKENI. The CDR3 spells CASSLGGGGYGYTF. The DNA for the CDR3 is TGTGCCAGCTCGCTTGGCGGAGGAGGCTATGGCTACACCTTC.

The chain couples TRBV4-3 to TRBJ2-1, with 15 nucleotides matching TRBD2. The CDR3 runs to 17 residues. Germline CDR1 and CDR2: LGHNA and YSLEER. J lost 2 bases, V lost 3 bases, and 2 bases had no gene match. CDR3 in amino acids: CASSQGLAGGPYNEQFF. As DNA, the CDR3 is TGCGCCAGCAGCCAGGGACTAGCGGGGGGACCCTACAATGAGCAGTTCTTC.

The rearrangement links TRBV6-5 to TRBJ1-1; 7 bases line up with TRBD1. The CDR3 length is 15 residues. In germline, CDR1 is MNHEY, CDR2 SVGAGI. J lost 2 bases, V lost 7 bases, and 10 bases had no gene match. The CDR3 sequence is CASTSGRGANTEAFF. DNA for the CDR3: TGTGCCAGCACTTCAGGCAGGGGGGCAAACACTGAAGCTTTCTTT.

This CDR3 reads CASSIITAYSGNTIYF. CDR3 coding DNA: TGTGCCAGTAGTATAATAACAGCCTACTCTGGAAACACCATATATTTT. The genes are TRBV19 and TRBJ1-3; unclear D gene. The V and J ends lost 2 bases and 0 bases respectively, with 11 bases between them. The germline V gene has CDR1 LNHDA and CDR2 SQIVND (reference sequence). The CDR3 has 16 amino acids.

The genes are TRBV5-6 and TRBJ1-2, with D perhaps matching TRBD1 (6 bases). Germline V gene lookup returns CDR1 SGHDT and CDR2 YYEEEE. CDR3 length equals 17 residues. V lost 5 bases and J lost 4, with 24 bases in between. The CDR3 loop is CASSARGSRRNSYGYTF. In nucleotides, the CDR3 is TGTGCCAGCAGTGCGAGGGGGAGTCGACGGAACTCCTATGGCTACACCTTC.

The CDR3 sequence: CATSRDLGEKLFF. CDR3 DNA: TGTGCCACCAGCAGAGATCTCGGGGAAAAACTGTTTTTT. V usage is TRBV15 and J usage is TRBJ1-4; no clear D. V was trimmed by 0 bases and J by 8 bases, leaving 7 bases between them. The CDR3 sequence is 13 residues long. Germline loops: CDR1 LNHNV, CDR2 YYDKDF (reference sequence).

CDR3 in amino acids: CAWSLGIVTVTEWGYTF. The DNA for the CDR3 is TGTGCCTGGAGTTTAGGTATCGTCACGGTGACGGAGTGGGGCTACACCTTC. This chain links TRBV30 with TRBJ1-2, with D unclear. This CDR3 has 17 residues. Germline V gene lookup returns CDR1 GTSNPN and CDR2 SVGIG (reference sequence). V was trimmed by 2 bases and J by 8 bases, leaving 27 bases between them.

V and J are TRBV7-2 and TRBJ1-3; a possible D gene is TRBD1 (5 bases). This CDR3 comprises 17 residues. Trimming removed 0 bases at V and 2 bases at J, with 14 bases between. The germline CDR1 and CDR2 sequences are SGHTA and FQGNSA. CDR3 in amino acids: CASSLAAGMLTGNTIYF. DNA of the CDR3: TGTGCCAGCAGCTTAGCTGCAGGGATGCTCACTGGAAACACCATATATTTT.

This rearrangement joins TRBV2 to TRBJ1-2; no reliable D call. The CDR3 extends over 15 amino acids. CDR1 and CDR2 (germline): SNHLY, FYNNEI. V gave up 6 bases and J gave up 8 bases, with 22 bases separating them. The CDR3 region is CASSPAGISFKGYTF. As DNA, the CDR3 is TGTGCCAGCAGCCCGGCGGGGATTTCCTTCAAGGGCTACACCTTC.

V and J are TRBV29-1 and TRBJ1-1; the match to TRBD1 covers 7 bases. Trimming cost V 6 bases and J 4 bases; bases outside gene matches: 8. Germline loops: CDR1 SQVTM, CDR2 ANQGSEA. The CDR3 is 13 residues long. DNA for the CDR3: TGCAGCGTCACGACAGGGTCGTCCACTGAAGCTTTCTTT. It codes for CSVTTGSSTEAFF.

The CDR3: CASSLSVGEGLRYNEQFF. The CDR3 region has the DNA TGTGCCAGCAGCTTGTCGGTTGGGGAGGGGCTGCGATACAATGAGCAGTTCTTC. The chain employs TRBV7-8 and TRBJ2-1; 7 positions agree with TRBD2. Germline V gene data show CDR1 as SGHVS and CDR2 as FQNEAQ. The CDR3 runs to 18 residues. Trimming removed 3 bases from V and 4 bases from J; junction bases left unmatched: 15.

This clone was seen once. The chain joins TRBV5-1 to TRBJ2-7; D is perhaps TRBD1 (6 bases). V shed 0 bases and J shed 2 bases, with 12 bases lying between them. Germline V CDR1 and CDR2: SGHRS, YFSETQ. CDR3 length: 15 amino acids. CDR3 sequence reads: CASSLAGQIPYEQYF. CDR3 coding DNA: TGCGCCAGCAGCTTGGCTGGACAGATACCCTACGAGCAGTACTTC. Based on the CDR3 plus reference TRBV5-1 and TRBJ2-7, the full variable domain is KAGVTQTPRYLIKTRGQQVTLSCSPISGHRSVSWYQQTPGQGLQFLFEYFSETQRNKGNFPGRFSGRQFSNSRSEMNVSTLELGDSALYLCASSLAGQIPYEQYFGPGTRLTVT.

This chain links TRBV2 with TRBJ1-1; 7 nucleotides line up with TRBD1. The CDR3 runs to 14 residues. With V trimmed by 6 bases and J by 4 bases, 8 bases remained unmatched. Germline CDR1 SNHLY, CDR2 FYNNEI. Here the CDR3 reads CASRADRATTEAFF. CDR3 in DNA: TGTGCCAGCAGAGCCGACAGGGCAACCACTGAAGCTTTCTTT.

CDR3 protein: CASSLYEEGTGPYEQYF. CDR3 nucleotides: TGTGCCAGCAGTTTATACGAAGAGGGGACAGGGCCCTACGAGCAGTACTTC. J is TRBJ2-7 and V is TRBV27; 9 bases are a match to TRBD1. CDR1 MNHEY and CDR2 SMNVEV come from the germline V gene (reference sequence). Trimming removed 1 base from V and 2 bases from J; junction bases left unmatched: 9. CDR3 length: 17 amino acids.

The CDR3 loop is CASSRVSEAFF. CDR3 nucleotide sequence: TGTGCCAGCAGTAGAGTTAGTGAAGCTTTCTTT. The chain uses TRBV28 and TRBJ1-1, with D hard to call. Germline CDR1 reads MDHEN; CDR2 reads SYDVKM. V was cut by 5 bases and J by 7 bases, with 8 bases left in between. The CDR3 has 11 residues.

This clone has a handful of counts. The CDR3 spells CASRRRDRASYEQYF. In DNA form, the CDR3 reads TGTGCCAGCAGACGCAGGGACAGGGCCTCCTACGAGCAGTACTTC. The J gene is TRBJ2-7, the V gene TRBV6-5; the match to TRBD1 covers 9 bases. This CDR3 has 15 residues. The junction had 6 bases not matched to a gene; V was cut back by 6 bases and J by 0 bases. Germline V gene lookup returns CDR1 MNHEY and CDR2 SVGAGI.

The CDR3 region is CASSPQGLRGGYTF. The CDR3 DNA is TGTGCCAGCAGTCCTCAGGGGTTAAGGGGAGGCTACACCTTC. J is TRBJ1-2 and V is TRBV7-3; perhaps TRBD1 as D (6 bases). The CDR3 is 14 amino acids. Germline loops: CDR1 SGHTA, CDR2 FQGTGA. V was pared by 6 bases and J by 8 bases, with 19 bases between. The full variable domain, its missing parts supplied by reference TRBV7-3 and TRBJ1-2, is GAGVSQTPSNKVTEKGKYVELRCDPISGHTALYWYRQSLGQGPEFLIYFQGTGAADDSGLPNDRFFAVRPEGSVSTLKIQRTERGDSAVYLCASSPQGLRGGYTFGSGTRLTVV.

CDR3 coding DNA: TGTGCCAGCAGCTTTACGGACTACAATCAGCCCCAGCATTTT. The encoded protein is CASSFTDYNQPQHF. The chain carries TRBV28 and TRBJ1-5; D not resolved. Trimming cost V 6 bases and J 3 bases, with 12 bases left between them. The CDR3 sequence is 14 residues long. Per the germline V gene, CDR1 is MDHEN and CDR2 is SYDVKM.

This chain links TRBV24-1 with TRBJ2-1, with unresolved D. CDR3 length: 12 residues. The V end lost 1 base, the J end lost 10 bases, and 7 bases lay between the germline ends. Germline loops: CDR1 KGHDR, CDR2 SFDVKD. CDR3 amino acids: CATSDFAREQFF. The CDR3 coding sequence is TGTGCCACCAGTGATTTCGCTCGGGAGCAGTTCTTC.

This clone turned up a few times. The chain links TRBV6-5 to TRBJ2-1; no definite D call. V was trimmed by 0 bases and J by 9 bases, leaving 3 bases between them. Germline CDR1 is MNHEY and CDR2 is SVGAGI. CDR3 length: 11 residues. This chain's CDR3 is CASSYSAEQFF. CDR3 DNA: TGTGCCAGCAGTTACTCGGCTGAGCAGTTCTTC.

This clone turned up a few times. The chain has TRBV23-1 and TRBJ2-7; TRBD2 agrees at 7 bases. Being an ORF, TRBV23-1 has a function that is uncertain. This CDR3 is 16 amino acids long. V gave up 7 bases and J gave up 4 bases; unmatched junction bases: 16. The CDR3 protein is CASILSTASGVYEQYF. CDR3 DNA sequence: TGCGCCAGCATTTTAAGCACGGCCAGCGGGGTATACGAGCAGTACTTC.

This chain uses TRBV7-9 with TRBJ2-3, with TRBD2 matching over 10 bases. Trimming at V came to 5 bases and at J to 2 bases, leaving 4 bases not matched to a gene. This CDR3 is 15 amino acids long. CDR1 SEHNR and CDR2 FQNEAQ come from the germline V gene (reference sequence). DNA for the CDR3: TGTGCCAGCAGCCTCCTAGCGGGGGCCACAGATACGCAGTATTTT. Its translation is CASSLLAGATDTQYF.

The chain couples TRBV19 to TRBJ2-3; TRBD1 agrees at 9 bases. Germline V lookup: CDR1 LNHDA, CDR2 SQIVND (reference sequence). CDR3 size: 17 residues. V was clipped by 3 bases and J by 3 bases; unmatched bases: 10. This CDR3 reads CASSIGTGGGSTDTQYF. The CDR3 DNA is TGTGCCAGTAGTATCGGAACAGGGGGCGGTAGTACAGATACGCAGTATTTT.